The next 9 T cell receptor beta chains were all read from a single sample in a study of cytomegalovirus exposure and HLA in healthy donors. 13 Jbeta primers and 60 Vbeta primers were used for the PCR. Some clones are missing from TCRdb's copy, which holds only in-frame ones; the method was immunoSEQ multiplex PCR. Its table records 130,000 or so clones. The sequenced sample was PBMCs. These receptors came from a woman under 30 in good health and CMV-seronegative.

The chain links TRBV7-8 to TRBJ1-1; possibly TRBD1 for D (6 bases). V lost 2 bases and J 4 bases, leaving 20 bases between the germline ends. The CDR3 loop spans 17 amino acids. Germline V CDR1 and CDR2: SGHVS, FQNEAQ. The CDR3 DNA reads TGTGCCAGCAGCTTAAAGTGGGCTGGGGGCCGTGCCACTGAAGCTTTCTTT. It encodes CASSLKWAGGRATEAFF.

V is TRBV7-9 and J is TRBJ1-3, with 7 bases fitting TRBD1. This CDR3 spans 14 amino acids. Germline-derived CDR1 and CDR2 are SEHNR and FQNEAQ (reference sequence). With 5 bases clipped from V and 4 bases from J, the junction kept 5 bases outside the gene matches. The CDR3: CASSTGTVGNTIYF. DNA of the CDR3: TGTGCCAGCAGCACAGGGACAGTCGGAAACACCATATATTTT.

The chain carries TRBV5-1 and TRBJ2-2, with 7 bases matching TRBD1. Germline V CDR1 and CDR2: SGHRS, YFSETQ. CDR3 size: 15 residues. Trimming at V came to 1 base and at J to 4 bases, leaving 4 bases not matched to a gene. This CDR3 reads CASSLKGGGTGELFF. The CDR3 nucleotides read TGCGCCAGCAGCTTGAAAGGGGGCGGCACCGGGGAGCTGTTTTTT.

V and J are TRBV27 and TRBJ2-2; tentatively, D is TRBD2 (6 bases). Trimming pared 5 bases from V and 4 bases from J, leaving 14 bases between. The length of the CDR3 is 15 residues. Germline loops: CDR1 MNHEY, CDR2 SMNVEV (reference sequence). The CDR3 sequence is CASSRPGLGTGELFF. The DNA of the CDR3 is TGTGCCAGCAGTAGGCCGGGACTGGGCACCGGGGAGCTGTTTTTT.

This chain connects TRBV30 to TRBJ1-4; possibly TRBD1 for D (5 bases). CDR1 is GTSNPN and CDR2 is SVGIG in the germline V gene (reference sequence). Trimming left V 5 bases short and J 8 bases short, with 9 bases between. This CDR3 spans 11 amino acids. CDR3 protein: CAWGAGEKLFF. The CDR3 nucleotides read TGTGCCTGGGGGGCGGGGGAAAAACTGTTTTTT.

The CDR3 coding sequence is TGTGCCAGCAGTTACGGCGAAGGGGCTGGGGCCAACGTCCTGACTTTC. This codes for CASSYGEGAGANVLTF. The chain couples TRBV6-5 to TRBJ2-6; maybe TRBD1 (5 bases). Germline values: CDR1 MNHEY, CDR2 SVGAGI. The CDR3 loop spans 16 amino acids. V was clipped by 2 bases and J by 2 bases, with 10 bases between them.

The chain employs TRBV4-1 and TRBJ2-2; D is possibly TRBD1 (5 bases). Germline values: CDR1 MGHRA, CDR2 YSYEKL. CDR3 length: 15 residues. The V and J ends lost 2 bases and 1 base respectively, with 8 bases between them. This chain's CDR3 is CASSQPGMNTGELFF. In DNA, the CDR3 is TGCGCCAGCAGCCAACCAGGGATGAACACCGGGGAGCTGTTTTTT.

The V and J genes are TRBV27 and TRBJ2-2; D possibly corresponds to TRBD2 (6 bases). This CDR3 has 14 amino acids. V gave up 6 bases and J gave up 2 bases, with 10 bases separating them. The germline CDR1 and CDR2 sequences are MNHEY and SMNVEV (reference sequence). The CDR3 DNA follows: TGTGCCAGCAGGGGGGGTTTTAACACCGGGGAGCTGTTTTTT. Residues: CASRGGFNTGELFF.

The CDR3 spells CASSAGGGASTNEKLFF. The CDR3 DNA reads TGTGCCAGCAGCGCCGGGGGGGGAGCTTCAACTAATGAAAAACTGTTTTTT. The chain recombines TRBV7-9 with TRBJ1-4; possible D gene TRBD1, 5 bases. Trimming cost V 5 bases and J 0 bases, with 16 bases left between them. The CDR3 covers 17 residues. The germline V gene encodes CDR1 SEHNR and CDR2 FQNEAQ (reference sequence). Supplemented by reference TRBV7-9 and TRBJ1-4, the full variable domain reads DTGVSQNPRHKITKRGQNVTFRCDPISEHNRLYWYRQTLGQGPEFLTYFQNEAQLEKSRLLSDRFSAERPKGSFSTLEIQRTEQGDSAMYLCASSAGGGASTNEKLFFGSGTQLSVL.